The rows below give T cell receptor beta chains drawn from one sample of a study of T-cell memory formation after mild COVID-19. TCRdb re-analysed the 5' RACE reads in MiXCR, keeping a single row per CDR3 protein. Of 300,000 to 400,000 distinct CDR3 sequences in the sample, less than 20% were seen once. The sample was PBMCs or a T cell subset sorted from them (not recorded which). These receptors all come from a man younger than 30 who had mild COVID-19 (a few samples of this study predate the infection). Cell type and time point are not known. Both conserved end residues are part of each CDR3. A D gene is named only where the DNA matches it firmly. The size of a clone is reported for some rows only, either as once, few or many, or as a class for expanded clones.

CASRGGVQQYF	TGTGCCAGCAGGGGGGGTGTGCAGCAGTACTTC	TRBV12-3/TRBV12-4	TRBJ2-7	NA	NA
CAWSAGNTEAFF	TGTGCCTGGAGCGCAGGGAACACTGAAGCTTTCTTT	TRBV30	TRBJ1-1	few	NA
CASRLAQPVYTDTQYF	TGTGCCAGCCGACTGGCACAGCCAGTCTATACAGATACGCAGTATTTT	TRBV21-1	TRBJ2-3	few	NA
CASGPTGESGQFF	TGTGCCAGCGGACCAACAGGGGAGAGTGGGCAGTTCTTC	TRBV25-1	TRBJ2-1	NA	TRBD1
CASSFWGGFF	TGTGCCAGCAGCTTCTGGGGTGGGTTTTTT	TRBV5-5	TRBJ1-4	NA	NA
CATSRGSGNTIYF	TGTGCCACCTCCCGGGGCTCTGGAAACACCATATATTTT	TRBV19	TRBJ1-3	NA	NA
CASSDPGEGLRGSNQPQHF	TGTGCCAGCAGTGACCCAGGGGAAGGGCTAAGGGGGAGCAATCAGCCCCAGCATTTT	TRBV6-4	TRBJ1-5	few	NA
CASSVSWDRTGPETQYF	TGTGCCAGCAGCGTTTCCTGGGATCGGACAGGGCCGGAGACCCAGTACTTC	TRBV9	TRBJ2-5	few	TRBD1
CASSLRPTTEAFF	TGTGCCAGCAGTCTTAGACCTACGACTGAAGCTTTCTTT	TRBV12-3/TRBV12-4	TRBJ1-1	NA	NA
CASSLASGQDTQYF	TGCGCCAGCAGCTTGGCTTCGGGCCAAGATACGCAGTATTTT	TRBV5-1	TRBJ2-3	many	NA
CSASNGYTF	TGCAGTGCTAGCAATGGCTACACCTTC	TRBV20-1	TRBJ1-2	NA	NA
CASSPYVDTEAFF	TGTGCCAGCAGTCCCTATGTGGACACTGAAGCTTTCTTT	TRBV27	TRBJ1-1	NA	NA
CASSPGTGGSYNEQFF	TGCGCCAGCAGCCCGGGGACAGGTGGCTCCTACAATGAGCAGTTCTTC	TRBV5-1	TRBJ2-1	many	TRBD1
CASSQEASGGETQYF	TGTGCCAGCAGCCAAGAGGCTAGCGGGGGGGAGACCCAGTACTTC	TRBV4-2	TRBJ2-5	few	TRBD2
CASSPRTGVDTGELFF	TGTGCCAGCAGCCCCCGAACAGGGGTTGACACCGGGGAGCTGTTTTTT	TRBV7-8	TRBJ2-2	many	TRBD1
CASSRGQGYYGYTF	TGTGCCAGCAGCAGGGGACAGGGCTACTATGGCTACACCTTC	TRBV7-9	TRBJ1-2	NA	TRBD1
CASSLVGQAPSGELFF	TGTGCCAGCAGCTTAGTCGGACAGGCGCCTAGCGGGGAGCTGTTTTTT	TRBV7-2	TRBJ2-2	NA	TRBD1
CASSRSGEKLFF	TGTGCCAGCAGCCGCAGTGGTGAAAAACTGTTTTTT	TRBV28	TRBJ1-4	few	NA
CASSPTGFTDTQYF	TGTGCCAGCTCACCGACCGGGTTCACGGATACGCAGTATTTT	TRBV18	TRBJ2-3	NA	NA
CASRKGAGNTEAFF	TGTGCCAGTAGGAAGGGGGCGGGGAACACTGAAGCTTTCTTT	TRBV19	TRBJ1-1	few	TRBD1
CASSLAETSTDTQYF	TGTGCCAGCAGTCTAGCGGAAACTAGCACAGATACGCAGTATTTT	TRBV28	TRBJ2-3	NA	TRBD2
CASSPGTGVFNNEQFF	TGTGCCAGCAGCCCCGGGACAGGGGTGTTTAACAATGAGCAGTTCTTC	TRBV5-4	TRBJ2-1	few	TRBD1
CASSQRPGTGTDEQYF	TGCGCCAGCAGCCAACGTCCCGGGACAGGGACAGACGAGCAGTACTTC	TRBV4-1	TRBJ2-7	NA	TRBD1
CSVPAERGSQPQHF	TGCAGCGTTCCCGCTGAGAGGGGAAGCCAGCCCCAGCATTTT	TRBV29-1	TRBJ1-5	NA	NA
CATRYNEQFF	TGTGCCACCCGATACAATGAGCAGTTCTTC	TRBV28	TRBJ2-1	NA	NA
CASSSKRAGDSPLHF	TGTGCCAGCAGCTCTAAGCGGGCAGGGGATTCACCCCTCCACTTT	TRBV5-4	TRBJ1-6	NA	NA
CASSQGFSGYEDTQYF	TGTGCCAGCAGCCAAGGATTCTCCGGTTATGAAGATACGCAGTATTTT	TRBV4-2	TRBJ2-3	many	NA
CASRPQADTQYF	TGTGCCAGCAGGCCTCAAGCAGATACGCAGTATTTT	TRBV7-2	TRBJ2-3	many	NA
CASQKGTEQETQYF	TGCGCCAGTCAAAAGGGGACGGAACAAGAGACCCAGTACTTC	TRBV5-1	TRBJ2-5	NA	NA
CASSQAPPQGSSGNTIYF	TGTGCCAGCAGCCAAGCCCCCCCCCAGGGGAGCTCTGGAAACACCATATATTTT	TRBV4-2	TRBJ1-3	NA	NA
CASGSQRADNSPLHF	TGTGCCAGCGGGTCTCAAAGAGCAGATAATTCACCCCTCCACTTT	TRBV2	TRBJ1-6	NA	NA
CASSYSWTSGGHTGELFF	TGTGCCAGCAGCTACTCGTGGACTAGCGGGGGTCACACCGGGGAGCTGTTTTTT	TRBV7-8	TRBJ2-2	NA	TRBD2
CASSRTSSDTQYF	TGTGCCAGCAGCCGGACTAGCTCCGATACGCAGTATTTT	TRBV3-1	TRBJ2-3	few	TRBD2
CASSLIPGGETQYF	TGTGCCAGCAGCTTAATCCCGGGGGGAGAGACCCAGTACTTC	TRBV7-8	TRBJ2-5	NA	TRBD2
CASSILAGGQETQYF	TGCGCCAGCAGCATTCTAGCGGGGGGACAAGAGACCCAGTACTTC	TRBV5-1	TRBJ2-5	NA	TRBD2
CSARGGAEHLYGNNIYF	TGCAGCGCCCGGGGGGGGGCCGAACACCTGTATGGAAACAACATATATTTT	TRBV29-1	TRBJ1-3	NA	NA
CATRSQGADEQFF	TGTGCCACCAGGTCTCAGGGGGCGGATGAGCAGTTCTTC	TRBV24-1	TRBJ2-1	NA	TRBD1
CASSQVPRGYTEAFF	TGTGCCAGCAGCCAAGTTCCGCGGGGGTACACTGAAGCTTTCTTT	TRBV14	TRBJ1-1	few	NA
CASSQVIGTGSYEQYF	TGTGCCAGCAGCCAAGTGATCGGGACAGGTAGTTACGAGCAGTACTTC	TRBV14	TRBJ2-7	NA	TRBD1
CASSMGTVVSGNTIYF	TGTGCCAGCAGCATGGGGACCGTCGTCTCTGGAAACACCATATATTTT	TRBV7-9	TRBJ1-3	NA	NA
CASSLETKGYTF	TGTGCCAGCAGCTTAGAGACTAAAGGCTACACCTTC	TRBV12-3/TRBV12-4	TRBJ1-2	NA	NA
CASSAPSRLNTGELFF	TGTGCCAGCAGTGCCCCGAGCAGGTTGAACACCGGGGAGCTGTTTTTT	TRBV12-3/TRBV12-4	TRBJ2-2	NA	NA
CAIRSWDTDTQYF	TGTGCCATAAGGAGTTGGGACACAGATACGCAGTATTTT	TRBV6-5	TRBJ2-3	NA	NA
CASSFDVTQGNTEAFF	TGTGCCAGCAGCTTTGATGTTACACAGGGAAACACTGAAGCTTTCTTT	TRBV5-4	TRBJ1-1	few	NA
CASSMRTYTDTQYF	TGTGCCAGCAGCATGAGGACCTACACAGATACGCAGTATTTT	TRBV7-9	TRBJ2-3	few	NA
CASSVGPGSGGANVLTF	TGTGCCAGCAGCGTAGGTCCGGGGAGCGGTGGGGCCAACGTCCTGACTTTC	TRBV9	TRBJ2-6	NA	NA
CASSTTGGPQYF	TGTGCCAGCAGTACCACAGGGGGCCCTCAGTACTTC	TRBV27	TRBJ2-7	once	TRBD1
CDSSLAQGSKETQYF	TGCGACAGCAGCTTGGCCCAAGGGTCAAAAGAGACCCAGTACTTC	TRBV5-1	TRBJ2-5	NA	NA
CASSLRLAGGRDEQFF	TGCGCCAGCAGCCTCAGACTAGCGGGGGGGCGAGATGAGCAGTTCTTC	TRBV5-1	TRBJ2-1	NA	TRBD2
CSARRQRDQPQHF	TGCAGTGCTAGGCGACAGAGGGATCAGCCCCAGCATTTT	TRBV20-1	TRBJ1-5	NA	NA
CASSRQGSGELFF	TGTGCCAGCAGCAGACAGGGGTCCGGGGAGCTGTTTTTT	TRBV11-3	TRBJ2-2	NA	TRBD1
CASSSTLVRTQYF	TGTGCCAGCAGTTCGACCTTAGTTCGTACGCAGTATTTT	TRBV12-3/TRBV12-4	TRBJ2-3	NA	NA
CASSPRVAGTSYEQYF	TGTGCCAGCTCACCTCGGGTAGCGGGGACCTCCTACGAGCAGTACTTC	TRBV18	TRBJ2-7	NA	TRBD2
CASSDTGVETQYF	TGTGCCAGCAGTGATACTGGCGTAGAGACCCAGTACTTC	TRBV2	TRBJ2-5	few	NA
CSARDPGQGYAGELFF	TGCAGTGCTAGAGATCCGGGACAGGGTTATGCCGGGGAGCTGTTTTTT	TRBV20-1	TRBJ2-2	NA	TRBD1
CSVQGARGSYNEQFF	TGCAGCGTCCAGGGGGCGCGAGGCTCCTACAATGAGCAGTTCTTC	TRBV29-1	TRBJ2-1	few	TRBD1
CASSLRGGLTDTQYF	TGTGCCAGCAGCTTACGGGGGGGCCTCACAGATACGCAGTATTTT	TRBV7-2	TRBJ2-3	many	TRBD2
CASSPPPGIYGYTF	TGTGCCAGCTCACCCCCCCCAGGGATCTATGGCTACACCTTC	TRBV18	TRBJ1-2	few	NA